This T cell receptor beta chain is drawn from a study of cytomegalovirus exposure and HLA in healthy donors. General study results and limits: The listing of about 150 TCR beta chains classed them as cytomegalovirus-associated. Analyses of presence/absence relied on an assumption of roughly uniform sequencing depth across donors. The classifier was said to identify cytomegalovirus status with high specificity and sensitivity.

Germline loops: CDR1 SGHNT, CDR2 YENEEA. V lost 1 base and J lost 1; bases outside the gene matches: 2. This CDR3 is built from 16 residues. The primer mix had 60 Vbeta and 13 Jbeta primers. Clones were sequenced by immunoSEQ multiplex PCR, and TCRdb holds only the in-frame ones, with some missing. The sample comprises about 170,000 clones, around 84% of which are singletons, and about 2.4% rests with the top ten. As for this clone: Its antigen is unidentified.

This sequence originates from a man aged 30-40 years in good health and CMV-seropositive. The chain links TRBV11-3 to TRBJ2-2; 8 bases line up with TRBD2. The sequenced sample was PBMCs. CDR3 residues: CASSLVSGMNTGELFF. As DNA, the CDR3 is TGTGCCAGCAGCTTAGTTAGCGGGATGAACACCGGGGAGCTGTTTTTT.